This TCR beta chain is drawn from a study of tumor-infiltrating lymphocytes in primary liver carcinoma. Starting material of about 480 ng total RNA yielded TCR beta cDNA via a constant-region primer. TCR beta libraries came from three nested multiplex PCR rounds using slightly modified ARM-PCR. In the first two PCR rounds, TRBV1-TRBV30 forward primers were paired with a C-beta reverse primer, and each round lasted about 9 cycles. TCRdb fed the multiplex PCR reads into MiXCR, producing one record per CDR3 protein. This sample yields 35,000 to 45,000 distinct CDR3 sequences, of which more than 60% are seen a single time; about 37% belongs to the top ten. This CDR3 region has 18 residues. CDR1 is MNHEY, CDR2 SVGEGT, per germline. Total RNA and DNA came together from approximately 20-30 mg of bulk tissue without cell sorting. Details on this clonotype: Compared with germline, one end of the junction differs, possibly owing to a read error.

Sequencing input: tumor-adjacent normal liver tissue. This chain uses TRBV6-2 or TRBV6-3 with TRBJ2-1; 7 positions agree with TRBD2. The source of this sequence is a woman younger than 45 with primary liver carcinoma and hepatitis B virus infection. The CDR3 DNA reads as TGTGCCAGCAATTACCCCTGGACTAGTGGGAGGCGCTACAATGAGCAGTTCTTC. Its translation: CASNYPWTSGRRYNEQFF.